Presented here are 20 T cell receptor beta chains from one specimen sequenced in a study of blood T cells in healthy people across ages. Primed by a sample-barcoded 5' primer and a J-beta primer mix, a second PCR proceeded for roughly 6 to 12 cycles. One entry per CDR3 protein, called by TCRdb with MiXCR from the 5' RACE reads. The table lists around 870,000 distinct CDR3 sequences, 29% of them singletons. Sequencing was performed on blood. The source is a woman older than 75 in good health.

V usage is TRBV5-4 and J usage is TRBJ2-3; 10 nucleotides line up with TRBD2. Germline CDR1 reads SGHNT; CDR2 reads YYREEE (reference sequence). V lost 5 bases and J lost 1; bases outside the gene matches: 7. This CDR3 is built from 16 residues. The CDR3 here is CASSQDGLAGTDTQYF. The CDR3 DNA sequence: TGTGCCAGCAGTCAAGACGGACTAGCGGGCACAGATACGCAGTATTTT.

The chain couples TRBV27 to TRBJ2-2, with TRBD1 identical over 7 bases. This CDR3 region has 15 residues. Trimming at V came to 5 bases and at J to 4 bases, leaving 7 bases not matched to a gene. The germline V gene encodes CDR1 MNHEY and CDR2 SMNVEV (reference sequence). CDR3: CASSIRGQVTGELFF. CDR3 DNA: TGTGCCAGCAGTATTAGGGGGCAAGTCACCGGGGAGCTGTTTTTT.

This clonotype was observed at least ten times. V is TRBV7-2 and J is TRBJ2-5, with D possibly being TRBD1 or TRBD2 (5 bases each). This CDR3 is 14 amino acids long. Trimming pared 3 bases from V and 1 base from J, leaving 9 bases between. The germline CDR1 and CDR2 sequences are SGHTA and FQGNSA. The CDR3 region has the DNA TGTGCCAGCAGCTTCGCCGGGGCCCAAGAGACCCAGTACTTC. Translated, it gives CASSFAGAQETQYF.

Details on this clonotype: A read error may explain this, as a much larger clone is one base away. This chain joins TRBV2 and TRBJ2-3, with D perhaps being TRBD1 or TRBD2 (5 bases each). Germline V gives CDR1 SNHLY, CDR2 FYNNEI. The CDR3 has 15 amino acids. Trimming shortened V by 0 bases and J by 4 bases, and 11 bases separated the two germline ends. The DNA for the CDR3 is TGTGCCAGCAGTGAAGCGGGGGAGCAGGCAGATACGCAGTATTTT. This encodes CASSEAGEQADTQYF.

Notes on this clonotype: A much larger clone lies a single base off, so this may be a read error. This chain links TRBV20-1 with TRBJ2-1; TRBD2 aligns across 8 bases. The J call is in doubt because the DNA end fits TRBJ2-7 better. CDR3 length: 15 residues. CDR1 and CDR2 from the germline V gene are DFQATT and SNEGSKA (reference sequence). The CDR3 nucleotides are TGCAGTGCTAACCGGGAGGGGAGCTCCTACAATGAGCAGTACTTC. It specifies CSANREGSSYNEQYF.

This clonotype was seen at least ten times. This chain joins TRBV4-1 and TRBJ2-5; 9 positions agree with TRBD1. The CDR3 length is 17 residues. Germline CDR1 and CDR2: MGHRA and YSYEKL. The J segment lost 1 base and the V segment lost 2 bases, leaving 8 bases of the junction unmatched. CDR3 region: CASSQLPGQGIQETQYF. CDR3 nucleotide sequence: TGCGCCAGCAGCCAACTCCCGGGACAGGGAATCCAAGAGACCCAGTACTTC.

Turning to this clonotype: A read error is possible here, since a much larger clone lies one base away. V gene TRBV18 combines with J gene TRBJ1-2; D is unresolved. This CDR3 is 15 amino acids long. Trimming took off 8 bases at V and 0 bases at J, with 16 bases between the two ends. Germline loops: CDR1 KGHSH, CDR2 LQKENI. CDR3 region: CASAIDERANYGYTF. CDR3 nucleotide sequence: TGTGCCAGCGCAATTGACGAAAGAGCTAACTATGGCTACACCTTC.

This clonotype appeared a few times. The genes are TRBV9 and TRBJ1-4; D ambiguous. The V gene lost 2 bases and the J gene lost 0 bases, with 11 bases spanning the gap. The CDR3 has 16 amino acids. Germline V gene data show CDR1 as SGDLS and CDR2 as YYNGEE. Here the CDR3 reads CASSVHPGATNEKLFF. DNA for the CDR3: TGTGCCAGCAGCGTTCATCCGGGTGCAACTAATGAAAAACTGTTTTTT.

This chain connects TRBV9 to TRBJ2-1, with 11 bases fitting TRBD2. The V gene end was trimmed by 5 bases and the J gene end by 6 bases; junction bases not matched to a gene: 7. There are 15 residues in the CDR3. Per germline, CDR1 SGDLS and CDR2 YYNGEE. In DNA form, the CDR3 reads TGTGCCAGCAGATTCTCTAGCGGGGGGTTCAATGAGCAGTTCTTC. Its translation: CASRFSSGGFNEQFF.

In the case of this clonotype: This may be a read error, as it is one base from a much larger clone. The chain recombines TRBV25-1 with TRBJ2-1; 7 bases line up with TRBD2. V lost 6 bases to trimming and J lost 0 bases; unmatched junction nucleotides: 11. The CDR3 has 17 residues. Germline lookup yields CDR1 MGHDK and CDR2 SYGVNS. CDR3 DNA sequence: TGTGCCAGCAGGCGGGGGAAGGGAACAAGCTCCTACAATGAGCAGTTCTTC. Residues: CASRRGKGTSSYNEQFF.

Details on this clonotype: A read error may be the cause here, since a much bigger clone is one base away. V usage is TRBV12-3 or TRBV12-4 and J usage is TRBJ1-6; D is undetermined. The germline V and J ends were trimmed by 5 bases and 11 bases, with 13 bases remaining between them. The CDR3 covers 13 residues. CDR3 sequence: CASSPDVAPPLHF. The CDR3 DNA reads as TGTGCCAGCAGTCCCGATGTGGCCCCACCCCTCCACTTT.

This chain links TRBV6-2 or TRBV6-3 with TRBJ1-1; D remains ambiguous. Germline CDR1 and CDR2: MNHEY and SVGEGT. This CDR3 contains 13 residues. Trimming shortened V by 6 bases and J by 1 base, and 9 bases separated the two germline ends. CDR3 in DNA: TGTGCCAGCAGGATGACACGGAACACTGAAGCTTTCTTT. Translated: CASRMTRNTEAFF.

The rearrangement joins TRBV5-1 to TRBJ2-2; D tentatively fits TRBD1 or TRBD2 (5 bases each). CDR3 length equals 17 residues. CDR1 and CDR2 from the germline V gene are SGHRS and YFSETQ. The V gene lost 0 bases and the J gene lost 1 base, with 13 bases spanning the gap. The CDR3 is CASSLGTQGWNTGELFF. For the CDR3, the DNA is TGCGCCAGCAGCTTGGGGACTCAGGGTTGGAACACCGGGGAGCTGTTTTTT.

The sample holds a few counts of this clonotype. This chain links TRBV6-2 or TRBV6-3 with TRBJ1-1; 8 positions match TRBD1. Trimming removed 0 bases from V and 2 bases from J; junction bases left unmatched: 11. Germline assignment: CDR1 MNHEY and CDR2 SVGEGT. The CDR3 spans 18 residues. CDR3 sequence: CASSYSTASTGVNTEAFF. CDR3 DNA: TGTGCCAGCAGTTACTCGACGGCTTCGACAGGGGTAAACACTGAAGCTTTCTTT.

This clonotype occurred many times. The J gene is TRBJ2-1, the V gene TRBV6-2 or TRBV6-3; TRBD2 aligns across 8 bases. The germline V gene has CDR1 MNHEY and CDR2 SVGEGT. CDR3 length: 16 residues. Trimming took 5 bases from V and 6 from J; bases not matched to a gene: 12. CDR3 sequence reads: CASSRSGTGGFNEQFF. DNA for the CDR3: TGTGCCAGCAGTCGTAGTGGGACGGGGGGGTTCAATGAGCAGTTCTTC.

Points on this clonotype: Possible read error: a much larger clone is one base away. The CDR3 DNA sequence: TGTGCCAGCACCCGGACAGACAGTTCCAATGAGCAGTACTTC. Translating it yields CASTRTDSSNEQYF. The chain couples TRBV12-3 or TRBV12-4 to TRBJ2-5; D may be TRBD1 (6 bases). This CDR3 has 14 amino acids. V lost 7 bases, J lost 11 bases, and 23 bases lay in between.

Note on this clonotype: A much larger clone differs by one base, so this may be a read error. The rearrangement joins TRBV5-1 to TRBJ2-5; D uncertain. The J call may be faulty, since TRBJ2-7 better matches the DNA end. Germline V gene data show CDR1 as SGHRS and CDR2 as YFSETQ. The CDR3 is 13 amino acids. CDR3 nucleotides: TGCGCCAGCAACTTGGAGACATCCCACGAGCAGTACTTC. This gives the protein CASNLETSHEQYF.

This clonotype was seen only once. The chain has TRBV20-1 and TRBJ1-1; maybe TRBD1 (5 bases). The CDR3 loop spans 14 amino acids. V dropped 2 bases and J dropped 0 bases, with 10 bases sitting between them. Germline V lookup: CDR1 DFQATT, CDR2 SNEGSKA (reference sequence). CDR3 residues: CSARFGGVNTEAFF. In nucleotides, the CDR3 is TGCAGTGCTAGATTTGGGGGGGTGAACACTGAAGCTTTCTTT.

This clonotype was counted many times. DNA for the CDR3: TGCAGCCCCGAAGGGCAGAGAGGAGAGGGAGATACGCAGTATTTT. Its protein is CSPEGQRGEGDTQYF. The rearrangement links TRBV29-1 to TRBJ2-3, with D maybe TRBD2 (5 bases). The CDR3 totals 15 residues. Germline CDR1 and CDR2: SQVTM and ANQGSEA. Trimming removed 8 bases at V and 5 bases at J, with 23 bases between.

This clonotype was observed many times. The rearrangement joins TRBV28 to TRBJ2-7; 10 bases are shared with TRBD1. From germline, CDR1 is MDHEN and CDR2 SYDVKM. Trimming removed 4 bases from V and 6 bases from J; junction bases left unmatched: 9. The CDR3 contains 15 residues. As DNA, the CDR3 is TGTGCCAGCAGTTCCTTGGGACAGGGGCCTGGCGAGCAGTACTTC. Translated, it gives CASSSLGQGPGEQYF.